The 8 T cell receptor beta chains listed next were all sequenced from one sample in a study of OX40 agonist ivuxolimab in advanced cancers. Repertoires were generated with immunoSEQ multiplex PCR, while TCRdb's copy carries only in-frame clones and drops some. Seen here are about 67,000 clones, around 81% observed once, and the top ten hold approximately 8%. Sequencing was performed on CD4+ or CD8+ T cells sorted from blood, taken in a trial of the OX40 agonist ivuxolimab. The receptor set was obtained from an adult with an advanced solid tumor such as melanoma, head and neck, liver or kidney cancer.

In this sample, this clone turned up once. The genes are TRBV6-1 and TRBJ2-2; TRBD2 matches 7 bases. The V gene's germline CDR1 is MNHNS and CDR2 SASEGT. The CDR3 consists of 13 residues. V dropped 7 bases and J dropped 5; count of bases not matched to a gene: 4. For the CDR3, the DNA is TGTGCCAGCAAAAAGCGGGAAACCGGGGAGCTGTTTTTT. Its translation: CASKKRETGELFF.

This sequence joins TRBV6-6 and TRBJ2-1; 9 nucleotides line up with TRBD2. Germline V gene data show CDR1 as MNHNY and CDR2 as SVGAGI (reference sequence). There are 14 residues in the CDR3. Trimming cost V 8 bases and J 0 bases; bases outside gene matches: 2. CDR3 protein: CASCSGSSYNEQFF. The CDR3 coding sequence is TGTGCCAGCTGTAGCGGGAGCTCCTACAATGAGCAGTTCTTC.

V and J are TRBV7-9 and TRBJ1-2; D may be TRBD1 (6 bases). This CDR3 is 12 amino acids long. From germline, CDR1 is SEHNR and CDR2 FQNEAQ (reference sequence). V was clipped by 5 bases and J by 8 bases, with 12 bases between them. CDR3 DNA sequence: TGTGCCAGCAGCCAACAGGGATGGGGCTACACCTTC. Translation: CASSQQGWGYTF.

V and J are TRBV18 and TRBJ2-3, with a weak D call TRBD2 (5 bases). V gave up 0 bases and J gave up 3 bases, with 7 bases separating them. In germline, CDR1 is KGHSH, CDR2 LQKENI. The CDR3 length is 14 residues. This CDR3 is CASSPPEVTDTQYF. CDR3 sequence (DNA): TGTGCCAGCTCACCACCGGAGGTGACAGATACGCAGTATTTT.

This clone was detected a few times. The rearrangement uses TRBV15 and TRBJ2-5, with 9 bases that match TRBD2. The CDR3 contains 16 residues. Germline trimming cut 3 bases from V and 2 bases from J; bases unmatched to any gene: 7. Germline V lookup: CDR1 LNHNV, CDR2 YYDKDF (reference sequence). The CDR3 loop is CATSSWASGEQETQYF. CDR3 nucleotide sequence: TGTGCCACCAGCAGCTGGGCTAGCGGGGAACAAGAGACCCAGTACTTC.

J is TRBJ1-4 and V is TRBV30, with TRBD1 matching over 8 bases. V lost 8 bases to trimming and J lost 11 bases; unmatched junction nucleotides: 10. Looked up from germline, CDR1 is GTSNPN and CDR2 is SVGIG (reference sequence). The CDR3 spans 12 residues. The CDR3 spells CAGGQGVEKLFF. Here the CDR3 DNA reads TGTGCCGGCGGACAGGGTGTCGAGAAACTGTTTTTT.

The rearrangement joins TRBV7-6 to TRBJ2-3; D gene ambiguous. V shed 0 bases and J shed 1 base, with 5 bases lying between them. Germline CDR1 SGHVS, CDR2 FNYEAQ. The CDR3 runs 14 residues. CDR3 sequence reads: CASSLAPGTDTQYF. DNA for the CDR3: TGTGCCAGCAGCTTAGCGCCTGGCACAGATACGCAGTATTTT.

This clone occurred a few times. The chain is built from TRBV18 and TRBJ1-5, with D unresolved. Germline V gene sequence: CDR1 KGHSH, CDR2 LQKENI. The CDR3 sequence is 13 residues long. Trimming stripped 6 bases from V and 4 bases from J, with 10 bases between. The CDR3: CASSSSSNQPQHF. The CDR3 DNA reads as TGTGCCAGCTCCTCAAGCTCGAATCAGCCCCAGCATTTT.